This entry lists 26 T cell receptor beta chains sequenced from one sample in a study of T cells after yellow fever vaccination. One entry per CDR3 protein results from TCRdb running MiXCR on the 5' RACE reads. The sample has more than 95,000 distinct CDR3 sequences; about 7% are singletons. The source material was CD4+ T cells sorted from PBMCs, sampled 10 to 11 days after the first yellow fever vaccination. The receptors were sampled from a man between 18 and 35 years old who received the YFV17D yellow fever vaccine.

This clonotype was counted ten times or more. The V call is TRBV6-5, the J call TRBJ2-3; TRBD1 or TRBD2 may be the D gene (7 bases each). Germline V gives CDR1 MNHEY, CDR2 SVGAGI. V lost 6 bases to trimming and J lost 4 bases, with 17 bases between them. This CDR3 is 15 amino acids long. CDR3 DNA sequence: TGTGCCAGCAGCCGGCAGGGGGGGCGCTCAGATACGCAGTATTTT. This sequence encodes CASSRQGGRSDTQYF.

Many counts were recorded for this clonotype. The chain carries TRBV5-1 and TRBJ2-5; a possible D gene is TRBD1 (6 bases). The germline V gene has CDR1 SGHRS and CDR2 YFSETQ. V shed 3 bases and J shed 5 bases, with 17 bases lying between them. The CDR3 has 15 amino acids. The CDR3 DNA reads as TGCGCCAGCAGCTGGACGGGACACCCCGGGGAGACCCAGTACTTC. Protein: CASSWTGHPGETQYF. Full variable domain (missing parts from reference TRBV5-1 and TRBJ2-5): KAGVTQTPRYLIKTRGQQVTLSCSPISGHRSVSWYQQTPGQGLQFLFEYFSETQRNKGNFPGRFSGRQFSNSRSEMNVSTLELGDSALYLCASSWTGHPGETQYFGPGTRLLVL.

This clonotype was observed a handful of times. The chain links TRBV5-1 to TRBJ1-1, with D possibly TRBD1 on 6 matching bases. The germline V and J ends were trimmed by 4 bases and 6 bases, with 16 bases remaining between them. Germline-derived CDR1 and CDR2 are SGHRS and YFSETQ. The CDR3 covers 14 residues. In nucleotides, the CDR3 is TGCGCCAGCAGCGTGCAACGCGGGGGGCCTGAAGCTTTCTTT. Its translation is CASSVQRGGPEAFF.

This clonotype has ten or more counts. The chain carries TRBV5-6 and TRBJ2-5, with TRBD2 identical over 11 bases. Germline V gives CDR1 SGHDT, CDR2 YYEEEE. The J segment lost 2 bases and the V segment lost 2 bases, leaving 14 bases of the junction unmatched. The CDR3 loop spans 19 amino acids. Here the CDR3 DNA reads TGTGCCAGCAGCTTTGAACTAGCGGGGGCCACTACGATACAAGAGACCCAGTACTTC. Translated: CASSFELAGATTIQETQYF.

This clonotype has more than one count but fewer than ten. This chain uses TRBV6-1 with TRBJ1-1; perhaps TRBD1 as D (6 bases). Trimming stripped 3 bases from V and 8 bases from J, with 10 bases between. Germline V lookup: CDR1 MNHNS, CDR2 SASEGT. The CDR3 has 12 residues. The CDR3 DNA sequence: TGTGCCAGCAGTGAGCGAGGGGGGGAAGCTTTCTTT. Its protein product is CASSERGGEAFF.

V is TRBV18 and J is TRBJ1-1; D is perhaps TRBD1 (5 bases). CDR1 is KGHSH and CDR2 is LQKENI in the germline V gene. CDR3 size: 13 residues. V shed 3 bases and J shed 10 bases, with 15 bases lying between them. The CDR3 nucleotides are TGTGCCAGCTCACCCCCGGGGGGGTCAGGAGCTTTCTTT. Its translation is CASSPPGGSGAFF.

This clonotype has a count of ten or more. The chain has TRBV20-1 and TRBJ2-3, with D perhaps TRBD1 (6 bases). Germline loops: CDR1 DFQATT, CDR2 SNEGSKA (reference sequence). Trimming took off 2 bases at V and 4 bases at J, with 7 bases between the two ends. This CDR3 has 12 residues. Written as DNA, the CDR3 is TGCAGTGCTAGACAGGGGTCAGATACGCAGTATTTT. Translated: CSARQGSDTQYF.

This clonotype was recorded at least ten times. The chain has TRBV7-2 and TRBJ2-1, with D perhaps matching TRBD1 or TRBD2 (6 bases each). The CDR3 runs 12 residues. Between the trimmed V and J ends, which lost 1 base and 15 bases, there was a span of 13 bases. CDR1 SGHTA and CDR2 FQGNSA come from the germline V gene. The CDR3 spells CASSLGGGPLFF. The CDR3 bases are TGTGCCAGCAGCTTAGGTGGGGGGCCCTTGTTCTTC. The whole variable domain, remainder taken from reference TRBV7-2 and TRBJ2-1, is GAGVSQSPSNKVTEKGKDVELRCDPISGHTALYWYRQSLGQGLEFLIYFQGNSAPDKSGLPSDRFSAERTGGSVSTLTIQRTQQEDSAVYLCASSLGGGPLFFGPGTRLTVL.

This clonotype was counted many times. The chain employs TRBV7-9 and TRBJ1-4, with D tentatively TRBD1 (5 bases). This CDR3 spans 15 amino acids. The V gene's germline CDR1 is SEHNR and CDR2 FQNEAQ (reference sequence). Trimming pared 6 bases from V and 8 bases from J, leaving 19 bases between. The CDR3: CASRYGPDGDEKLFF. CDR3 coding DNA: TGTGCCAGCAGGTACGGGCCCGACGGGGACGAAAAACTGTTTTTT.

The genes are TRBV28 and TRBJ2-7, with 7 bases identical to TRBD1. J gave up 2 bases and V 4 bases, and 5 bases lay outside the gene matches. CDR1 and CDR2 (germline): MDHEN, SYDVKM. The CDR3 covers 14 residues. CDR3 nucleotide sequence: TGTGCCAGCAGTTCCGCAGGGGGTGCCTACGAGCAGTACGTC. This translates into CASSSAGGAYEQYV.

To note about this clonotype: Just one base apart from a much larger clone, this may be a read error. Because it lacks the conserved phenylalanine or tryptophan at the end, this CDR3 is likely a read error. The chain uses TRBV20-1 and TRBJ2-5; no definite D call. Germline loops: CDR1 DFQATT, CDR2 SNEGSKA (reference sequence). CDR3 size: 14 residues. V lost 0 bases and J 2 bases, leaving 10 bases between the germline ends. CDR3 in DNA: TGCAGTGCTAGAGATTTGCGACGGCAAGAGACCCAGTACCTC. Its protein is CSARDLRRQETQYL.

This clonotype has a count of ten or more. The chain uses TRBV4-3 and TRBJ2-7; D tentatively fits TRBD1 or TRBD2 (6 bases each). CDR3 size: 18 residues. Trimming took 0 bases from V and 4 from J, leaving 22 bases between them. CDR1 and CDR2 from the germline V gene are LGHNA and YSLEER. The CDR3: CASSQDNSGGPVGYEQYV. The CDR3 coding sequence is TGCGCCAGCAGCCAAGATAATTCTGGGGGGCCGGTGGGGTACGAGCAGTACGTC.

This clonotype was counted at least ten times. The chain employs TRBV7-2 and TRBJ2-5; possibly TRBD2 for D (6 bases). The CDR3 totals 13 residues. The V gene lost 0 bases and the J gene lost 14 bases, with 16 bases spanning the gap. Germline V lookup: CDR1 SGHTA, CDR2 FQGNSA. Here the CDR3 reads CASSLAGRGRRYF. In DNA, the CDR3 is TGTGCCAGCAGCTTAGCGGGGCGGGGTCGCCGCTACTTC.

The table lists this clonotype with many counts. This chain links TRBV3-1 with TRBJ2-1; unclear D gene. CDR1 is LGHDT and CDR2 is YNNKEL in the germline V gene (reference sequence). CDR3 size: 15 residues. The ends were cut back, 1 base at V and 3 bases at J, with 10 bases in the middle. CDR3 sequence reads: CASSQGPQVYNEQFF. In DNA, the CDR3 is TGTGCCAGCAGCCAAGGCCCCCAGGTCTACAATGAGCAGTTCTTC.

This clonotype has ten or more counts. Because the CDR3's place on the DNA is in doubt, the DNA is left out and the CDR3 is given as listed by TCRdb. V usage is TRBV7-2 and J usage is TRBJ2-5; the table's D call of TRBD1 was not tested on the DNA. The germline V gene has CDR1 SGHTA and CDR2 FQGNSA. The CDR3 has 14 amino acids, counting both end residues. The CDR3 reads CASILGQGSETQYF.

This clonotype showed up many times. This rearrangement joins TRBV6-5 to TRBJ1-2; 9 bases match TRBD1. The germline CDR1 and CDR2 sequences are MNHEY and SVGAGI. The V and J ends lost 2 bases and 4 bases, in that order; junction bases with no gene match: 5. This CDR3 has 15 residues. The CDR3: CASSYKGQGVYGYTF. DNA of the CDR3: TGTGCCAGCAGTTACAAGGGACAGGGAGTCTATGGCTACACCTTC.

This clonotype was counted many times. This chain connects TRBV6-2 or TRBV6-3 to TRBJ1-2; D gene ambiguous. There are 15 residues in the CDR3. Germline V gene sequence: CDR1 MNHEY, CDR2 SVGEGT. Trimming removed 4 bases at V and 5 bases at J, with 17 bases between. CDR3 coding DNA: TGTGCCAGCAGTTCTAGTCAAGTCACCACTTATGGCTACACCTTC. Amino acid sequence: CASSSSQVTTYGYTF.

This clonotype appeared many times. The chain has TRBV28 and TRBJ2-1; a weak D match, TRBD1 (6 bases). The CDR3 runs 18 residues. V shed 8 bases and J shed 0 bases, with 23 bases lying between them. The V gene's germline CDR1 is MDHEN and CDR2 SYDVKM. The CDR3 DNA is TGTGCCAGCTTACCCCCTGGGGGCGACGGCCGCTCCTACAATGAGCAGTTCTTC. This encodes CASLPPGGDGRSYNEQFF.

This clonotype was detected only a few times. The chain has TRBV7-2 and TRBJ1-4; 7 bases match TRBD1. J gave up 13 bases and V 5 bases, and 16 bases lay outside the gene matches. Germline V lookup: CDR1 SGHTA, CDR2 FQGNSA. This CDR3 has 15 residues. In DNA form, the CDR3 reads TGTGCCAGCAGCCCTAGTCGAGGGGGCGAGGGGAGACTGTTTTTT. Protein sequence: CASSPSRGGEGRLFF.

This clonotype appeared a few times. V is TRBV7-6 and J is TRBJ2-5, with 10 positions matching TRBD2. In germline, CDR1 is SGHVS, CDR2 FNYEAQ. The CDR3 sequence is 14 residues long. The J segment lost 2 bases and the V segment lost 5 bases, leaving 2 bases of the junction unmatched. As DNA, the CDR3 is TGTGCCAGCAGCAGCGGGGGGGTGCAAGAGACCCAGTACTTC. It codes for CASSSGGVQETQYF.

Comments on this clonotype: This clone may be a read error of a much larger clone one base away. The J gene is TRBJ2-2, the V gene TRBV4-1, with D possibly matching TRBD2 (5 bases). From germline, CDR1 is MGHRA and CDR2 YSYEKL. V shed 0 bases and J shed 6 bases, with 17 bases lying between them. The CDR3 contains 17 residues. Written as DNA, the CDR3 is TGCGCCAGCAGCCAAGACCCCTCGCGGAGGTTGGCCGGGGAGCTGTTTTTT. Its protein is CASSQDPSRRLAGELFF.

This clonotype was seen ten or more times. V is TRBV2 and J is TRBJ2-5, with D possibly being TRBD1 or TRBD2 (6 bases each). V was pared by 7 bases and J by 3 bases, with 15 bases between. This CDR3 is built from 14 residues. Germline loops: CDR1 SNHLY, CDR2 FYNNEI. The DNA of the CDR3 is TGTGCCAGCAACTCGGGGGCCCTAAAAGAGACCCAGTACTTC. It specifies CASNSGALKETQYF.

This clonotype occurred many times. V usage is TRBV5-6 and J usage is TRBJ2-4, with a possible D match to TRBD2 (5 bases). Germline CDR1 SGHDT, CDR2 YYEEEE. The CDR3 sequence is 14 residues long. Trimming removed 1 base from V and 1 base from J, with 6 bases in between. The CDR3 bases are TGTGCCAGCAGCTTGTCGGGGGCCAAAAACATTCAGTACTTC. This codes for CASSLSGAKNIQYF. The entire variable domain, with the rest obtained from reference TRBV5-6 and TRBJ2-4, is as follows: DAGVTQSPTHLIKTRGQQVTLRCSPKSGHDTVSWYQQALGQGPQFIFQYYEEEERQRGNFPDRFSGHQFPNYSSELNVNALLLGDSALYLCASSLSGAKNIQYFGAGTRLSVL.

This clonotype was counted at least ten times. This chain uses TRBV3-1 with TRBJ1-1; D is undetermined. The germline V and J ends were trimmed by 6 bases and 0 bases, with 8 bases remaining between them. CDR1 is LGHDT and CDR2 is YNNKEL in the germline V gene (reference sequence). There are 13 residues in the CDR3. Here the CDR3 DNA reads TGTGCCAGCAGTAGACGCCTGAACACTGAAGCTTTCTTT. Protein sequence: CASSRRLNTEAFF.

This clonotype was seen many times. This rearrangement joins TRBV2 to TRBJ2-3; D is perhaps TRBD1 (6 bases). CDR1 is SNHLY and CDR2 is FYNNEI in the germline V gene. Trimming cost V 4 bases and J 1 base, with 9 bases left between them. This CDR3 is built from 14 residues. The CDR3 region is CASSGSGGTDTQYF. The CDR3 DNA follows: TGTGCCAGCAGTGGTTCAGGGGGCACAGATACGCAGTATTTT.

This chain uses TRBV11-2 with TRBJ2-1; D uncertain. Germline CDR1 SGHAT, CDR2 FQNNGV. The V end was cut by 0 bases, the J end by 7 bases, with 10 bases between. The length of the CDR3 is 14 residues. This CDR3 is CASSLEQPPNEQFF. The CDR3 DNA reads as TGTGCCAGCAGCTTAGAACAGCCACCTAATGAGCAGTTCTTC. Combining the CDR3 with reference TRBV11-2 and TRBJ2-1 gives the whole variable domain EAGVAQSPRYKIIEKRQSVAFWCNPISGHATLYWYQQILGQGPKLLIQFQNNGVVDDSQLPKDRFSAERLKGVDSTLKIQPAKLEDSAVYLCASSLEQPPNEQFFGPGTRLTVL.